This T cell receptor beta chain came from a study of cytomegalovirus exposure and HLA in healthy donors. The PCR had 60 Vbeta and 13 Jbeta primers. Libraries were prepared by immunoSEQ multiplex PCR; TCRdb keeps only in-frame clonotypes and omits some of them. The table shows roughly 160,000 clones, with roughly 82% occurring only once. Trimming removed 5 bases at V and 1 base at J, with 15 bases between. Germline V gives CDR1 SGHDT, CDR2 YYEEEE. The CDR3 is made up of 15 amino acids. The sequencing input was PBMCs. The source of this sequence is a woman under 40 in good health and CMV-seronegative. The chain is built from TRBV5-6 and TRBJ1-1, with D unclear. The CDR3 DNA reads as TGTGCCAGCAGTTATCCCCGTCGGGGGAACACTGAAGCTTTCTTT. The encoded protein is CASSYPRRGNTEAFF. Complete variable domain (other parts from reference TRBV5-6 and TRBJ1-1): DAGVTQSPTHLIKTRGQQVTLRCSPKSGHDTVSWYQQALGQGPQFIFQYYEEEERQRGNFPDRFSGHQFPNYSSELNVNALLLGDSALYLCASSYPRRGNTEAFFGQGTRLTVV.